Here is one T cell receptor (beta chain) with its context. Its target is unknown. The record originates from a study of naive and memory T cell subsets. Findings and caveats of the study: There was no ground truth to check naive and memory subset results.

Alpha and beta libraries were amplified separately from the second PCR onward. CD8 T cells were positively selected from what remained after CD4 positive selection. The beta constant-region primer was an equimolar mix of two oligonucleotides covering TRBC1 and TRBC2. The cDNA 3' end received a ligated single-stranded oligonucleotide carrying the SP2 primer and a 12-nucleotide UMI. MiXCR, run by TCRdb on the UMI-ligation and nested PCR reads, gives a single entry per CDR3 protein. This sample yields 65,000 to 85,000 distinct CDR3 sequences, of which about an eighth are seen a single time; roughly 0.9% belongs to the top ten. With 6 bases clipped from V and 7 bases from J, the junction kept 3 bases outside the gene matches. The CDR3 has 13 residues.

The sequencing input was central memory CD4+ T cells from blood. This TCR was sampled from a human donor in good health. V and J are TRBV12-3 or TRBV12-4 and TRBJ1-4; TRBD1 matches at 9 bases. The CDR3 reads CASRDRGPEKLFF. In DNA form, the CDR3 reads TGTGCCAGCAGGGACAGGGGACCTGAAAAACTGTTTTTT.